This TCR beta chain appears in the sequencing data of a study of blood T cell repertoires in COVID-19. Trimming took 0 bases from V and 0 from J; bases not matched to a gene: 21. There are 23 residues in the CDR3. Germline assignment: CDR1 MNHEY and CDR2 SMNVEV (reference sequence). Clinical histories supplied by participants themselves formed the basis of cohort assignment. Data came from immunoSEQ multiplex PCR; TCRdb stores just in-frame clones and leaves some out. The sample lists some 200,000 clones, about 90% occurring once. Sequencing used PBMCs or T cells enriched from blood (not recorded which). This chain joins TRBV27 and TRBJ2-4; 9 bases are shared with TRBD1. This clonotype originated in a woman aged 50 to 60 in a cohort exposed to, infected with or recovered from COVID-19 (not recorded which). Here the CDR3 reads CASSLSSGGTGPYLDLAKNIQYF. The CDR3 DNA follows: TGTGCCAGCAGTTTATCGAGTGGTGGGACAGGGCCATATCTCGACCTAGCCAAAAACATTCAGTACTTC.